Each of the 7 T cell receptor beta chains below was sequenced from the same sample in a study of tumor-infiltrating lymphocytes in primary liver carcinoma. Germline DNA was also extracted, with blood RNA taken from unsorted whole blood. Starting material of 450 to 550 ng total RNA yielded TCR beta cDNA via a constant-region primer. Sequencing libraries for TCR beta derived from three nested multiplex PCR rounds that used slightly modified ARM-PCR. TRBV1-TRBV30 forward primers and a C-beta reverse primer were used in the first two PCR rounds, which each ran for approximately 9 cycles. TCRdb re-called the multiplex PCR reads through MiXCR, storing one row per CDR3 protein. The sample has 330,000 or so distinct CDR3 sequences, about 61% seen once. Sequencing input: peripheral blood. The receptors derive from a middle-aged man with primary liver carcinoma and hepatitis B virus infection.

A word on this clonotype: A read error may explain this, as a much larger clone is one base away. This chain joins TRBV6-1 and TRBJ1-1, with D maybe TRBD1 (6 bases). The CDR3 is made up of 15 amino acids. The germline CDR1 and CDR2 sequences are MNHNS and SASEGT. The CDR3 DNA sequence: TGTGCCGGCAGTGAACCTGGACAGCCGGGGAGTGAAGCTTTCTTT. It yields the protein CAGSEPGQPGSEAFF.

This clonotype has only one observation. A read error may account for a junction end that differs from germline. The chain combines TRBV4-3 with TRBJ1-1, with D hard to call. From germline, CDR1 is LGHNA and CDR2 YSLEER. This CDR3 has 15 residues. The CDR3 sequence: CASSQDGSPGTEAIF. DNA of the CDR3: TGCGCCAGCAGCCAAGATGGGTCACCAGGAACTGAAGCTATCTTT.

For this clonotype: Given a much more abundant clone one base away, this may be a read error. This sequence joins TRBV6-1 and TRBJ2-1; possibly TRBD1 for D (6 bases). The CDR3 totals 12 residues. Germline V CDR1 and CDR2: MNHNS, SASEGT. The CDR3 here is CASRTDSGVQSF. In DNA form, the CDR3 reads TGTGCCAGCAGAACGGACAGTGGAGTGCAGTCCTTC.

The CDR3 nucleotides read TGTGCCAGCGAGGGTAGGACAACCTACGAGCAGTACTTC. Translated, it gives CASEGRTTYEQYF. The chain carries TRBV11-2 and TRBJ2-7; the D call may be TRBD1 or TRBD2 (5 bases each). V lost 8 bases, J lost 2 bases, and 13 bases lay in between. The CDR3 has 13 amino acids. Germline CDR1 reads SGHAT; CDR2 reads FQNNGV.

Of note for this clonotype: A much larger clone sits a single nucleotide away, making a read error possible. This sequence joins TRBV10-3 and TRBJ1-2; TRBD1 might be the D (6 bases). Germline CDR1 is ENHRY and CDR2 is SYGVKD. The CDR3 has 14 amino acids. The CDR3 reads CAISAGTTGAGYNF. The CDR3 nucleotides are TGTGCCATCAGCGCTGGGACAACCGGGGCTGGCTACAACTTC.

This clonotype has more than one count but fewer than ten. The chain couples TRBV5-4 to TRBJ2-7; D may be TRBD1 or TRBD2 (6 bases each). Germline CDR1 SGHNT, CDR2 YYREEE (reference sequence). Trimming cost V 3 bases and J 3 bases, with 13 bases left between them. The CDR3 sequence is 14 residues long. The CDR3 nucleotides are TGTGCCAGCAGCTCGGGCGGGACATACTACGAGCAGTACTTC. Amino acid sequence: CASSSGGTYYEQYF.

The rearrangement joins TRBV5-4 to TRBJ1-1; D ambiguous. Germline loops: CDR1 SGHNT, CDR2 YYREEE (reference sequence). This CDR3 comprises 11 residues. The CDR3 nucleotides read TGTGTTGGCTCGCGGGATACTGAAGCTTTCTTT. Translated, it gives CVGSRDTEAFF.